This TCR beta chain was identified during a study of shared T cell receptors in the human thymus. Sequenced by immunoSEQ multiplex PCR; TCRdb stores in-frame clones only, minus some. The profile shows tens of thousands of clones, roughly 95% of them singletons. V trimming: 4 bases; J trimming: 4 bases; junction bases outside the gene matches: 11. In germline, CDR1 is SNHLY, CDR2 FYNNEI. The CDR3 is made up of 16 amino acids. Material for sequencing was thymocytes. The origin of this receptor is a human donor. The rearrangement links TRBV2 to TRBJ2-7, with 9 nucleotides matching TRBD1. CDR3 bases: TGTGCCAGCAGTGTATCCCGGGACAGGGAGGGATACGAGCAGTACTTC. Its translation: CASSVSRDREGYEQYF.